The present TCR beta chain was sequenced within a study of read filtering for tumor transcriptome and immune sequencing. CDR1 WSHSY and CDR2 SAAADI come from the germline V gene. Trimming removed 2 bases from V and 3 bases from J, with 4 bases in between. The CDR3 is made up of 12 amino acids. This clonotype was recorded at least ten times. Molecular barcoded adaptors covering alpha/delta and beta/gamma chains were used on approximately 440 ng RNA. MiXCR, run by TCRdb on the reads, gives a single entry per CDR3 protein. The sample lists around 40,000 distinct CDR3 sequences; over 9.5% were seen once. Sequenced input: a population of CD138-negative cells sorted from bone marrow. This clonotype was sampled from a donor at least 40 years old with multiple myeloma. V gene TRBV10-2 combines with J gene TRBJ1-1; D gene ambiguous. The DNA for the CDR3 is TGCGCCAGCAGTGAGACCCACACTGAAGCTTTCTTT. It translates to CASSETHTEAFF.